Below, 32 T cell receptor beta chains from the same sample are listed, as sequenced in a study of Ad26.COV2.S vaccination and SARS-CoV-2 variants. The treatment here: around 19 received Ad26.COV2.S at low or high dose, single or two shots; about 5 received placebo; per-sample allocation not given. Specimens were obtained on day 63 following the first vaccine or placebo injection. Clones were sequenced by immunoSEQ multiplex PCR, and TCRdb holds only the in-frame ones, with some missing. The sample lists 200,000 to 250,000 clones, around 87% seen once, with roughly 10% in the top ten. The specimen was peripheral blood, collected in a trial of Ad26.COV2.S vaccine versus placebo. Receptors originate from a person aged 18 to 65 who received the Ad26.COV2.S COVID-19 vaccine or a placebo.

This chain connects TRBV5-5 to TRBJ2-7; 7 nucleotides match TRBD2. The CDR3 length is 13 residues. The J segment lost 7 bases and the V segment lost 0 bases, leaving 4 bases of the junction unmatched. Germline CDR1 reads SGHKS; CDR2 reads YYEKEE (reference sequence). The DNA for the CDR3 is TGTGCCAGCAGCTTGGAGTGGCGGGGGGAGCAGTACTTC. It codes for CASSLEWRGEQYF.

The chain couples TRBV7-6 to TRBJ2-1, with 14 bases fitting TRBD2. Losses at the gene ends were 3 bases for V and 5 bases for J; bases not matched to a gene: 12. The CDR3 extends over 19 amino acids. CDR1 is SGHVS and CDR2 is FNYEAQ in the germline V gene. The CDR3 coding sequence is TGTGCCAGCAGCTTTCCCGGGACTAGCGGGGGTTGGGTCCACAATGAGCAGTTCTTC. Translation: CASSFPGTSGGWVHNEQFF.

The V and J genes are TRBV28 and TRBJ1-3; 7 nucleotides align to TRBD1. J lost 0 bases, V lost 5 bases, and 7 bases had no gene match. The CDR3 length is 16 residues. Germline loops: CDR1 MDHEN, CDR2 SYDVKM. The CDR3 nucleotides are TGTGCCAGCAGTGGGGACAGTTCGTCCTCTGGAAACACCATATATTTT. As protein: CASSGDSSSSGNTIYF.

The J gene is TRBJ1-4, the V gene TRBV4-1; possibly TRBD1 for D (6 bases). Germline CDR1 and CDR2: MGHRA and YSYEKL. The CDR3 covers 16 residues. Deletions cut 4 bases from V and 8 bases from J, with 20 bases between. This CDR3 reads CASSRGTPRKGEKLFF. The CDR3 DNA follows: TGCGCCAGCAGCCGCGGGACACCCAGGAAGGGGGAAAAACTGTTTTTT.

The CDR3 is CASSSLPGFSPLHF. CDR3 DNA: TGTGCCAGCAGCTCGTTGCCAGGGTTTTCACCCCTCCACTTT. V usage is TRBV11-2 and J usage is TRBJ1-6, with D perhaps matching TRBD1 (5 bases). The V end lost 4 bases, the J end lost 9 bases, and 13 bases lay between the germline ends. The CDR3 totals 14 residues. Per the germline V gene, CDR1 is SGHAT and CDR2 is FQNNGV. Drawing the rest from reference TRBV11-2 and TRBJ1-6, the complete variable domain is EAGVAQSPRYKIIEKRQSVAFWCNPISGHATLYWYQQILGQGPKLLIQFQNNGVVDDSQLPKDRFSAERLKGVDSTLKIQPAKLEDSAVYLCASSSLPGFSPLHFGNGTRLTVT.

The chain carries TRBV28 and TRBJ1-2; TRBD1 matches 7 bases. J lost 3 bases, V lost 5 bases, and 3 bases had no gene match. This CDR3 region has 13 residues. Germline CDR1 reads MDHEN; CDR2 reads SYDVKM. This chain's CDR3 is CASSRDSYYGYTF. DNA for the CDR3: TGTGCCAGCAGTCGGGACAGCTACTATGGCTACACCTTC.

The chain links TRBV30 to TRBJ2-7; D is ambiguous. Germline V gene data show CDR1 as GTSNPN and CDR2 as SVGIG (reference sequence). V lost 2 bases to trimming and J lost 5 bases, with 10 bases between them. CDR3 length: 12 residues. The CDR3 here is CAWSSPKDEQYF. Here the CDR3 DNA reads TGTGCCTGGAGTTCCCCCAAGGACGAGCAGTACTTC.

The chain carries TRBV7-6 and TRBJ1-2; no clear D. Per the germline V gene, CDR1 is SGHVS and CDR2 is FNYEAQ. The CDR3 is made up of 13 amino acids. V was trimmed by 1 base and J by 2 bases, leaving 5 bases between them. CDR3 coding DNA: TGTGCCAGCAGCTTAGACATCAACTATGGCTACACCTTC. The encoded protein is CASSLDINYGYTF.

This chain joins TRBV5-1 and TRBJ2-3; D might be TRBD2 (5 bases). Germline values: CDR1 SGHRS, CDR2 YFSETQ. The V and J ends lost 0 bases and 2 bases respectively, with 10 bases between them. The CDR3 runs 15 residues. The CDR3 region is CASSLAVTNTDTQYF. The CDR3 DNA is TGCGCCAGCAGCTTGGCCGTGACTAACACAGATACGCAGTATTTT.

The chain employs TRBV30 and TRBJ1-2; maybe TRBD1 (6 bases). Germline lookup yields CDR1 GTSNPN and CDR2 SVGIG (reference sequence). V was pared by 3 bases and J by 5 bases, with 16 bases between. The CDR3 is 14 residues long. CDR3 region: CAWRTHGTRYGYTF. The CDR3 DNA is TGTGCCTGGAGAACCCACGGGACAAGATATGGCTACACCTTC.

J is TRBJ2-7 and V is TRBV6-5, with TRBD1 matching over 7 bases. CDR1 is MNHEY and CDR2 is SVGAGI in the germline V gene. V dropped 11 bases and J dropped 3; count of bases not matched to a gene: 7. The CDR3 runs to 12 residues. CDR3 sequence (DNA): TGTGCCGTAGCGACAGGGTTCTACGAGCAGTACTTC. Translated, it gives CAVATGFYEQYF.

The chain has TRBV7-9 and TRBJ2-7, with 9 bases aligning to TRBD1. Unmatched junction bases numbered 4, after V lost 1 base and J lost 3 bases. CDR1 SEHNR and CDR2 FQNEAQ come from the germline V gene (reference sequence). The CDR3 is 15 amino acids. The CDR3 region has the DNA TGTGCCAGCAGCTTAGAAGGGACAGGGAGCTACGAGCAGTACTTC. As protein: CASSLEGTGSYEQYF.

The chain joins TRBV19 to TRBJ2-1; 7 bases align to TRBD2. V dropped 6 bases and J dropped 6; count of bases not matched to a gene: 2. This CDR3 is 12 amino acids long. Germline CDR1 LNHDA, CDR2 SQIVND (reference sequence). Here the CDR3 DNA reads TGTGCCAGTAGAGGCGGGAGCAATGAGCAGTTCTTC. This sequence encodes CASRGGSNEQFF.

In nucleotides, the CDR3 is TGTGCCAGCCGGACTAGCGGGGGGGCAGAAGATACGCAGTATTTT. Protein: CASRTSGGAEDTQYF. The rearrangement joins TRBV6-5 to TRBJ2-3; 15 nucleotides align to TRBD2. This CDR3 spans 15 amino acids. The junction had 5 bases not matched to a gene; V was cut back by 8 bases and J by 5 bases. Germline V CDR1 and CDR2: MNHEY, SVGAGI.

V is TRBV7-3 and J is TRBJ2-7, with 7 bases matching TRBD1. After removal of 5 bases from V and 4 bases from J, the junction contained 11 bases not matched to a gene. This CDR3 has 15 amino acids. From germline, CDR1 is SGHTA and CDR2 FQGTGA. The CDR3 reads CASSPPRGSLYEQYF. The CDR3 DNA follows: TGTGCCAGCAGCCCGCCCAGGGGGTCGTTGTACGAGCAGTACTTC.

The V and J genes are TRBV3-1 (or the pseudogene TRBV3-2) and TRBJ2-1; 7 bases line up with TRBD2. The CDR3 runs 17 residues. V shed 5 bases and J 5 bases; nucleotides not matched to a gene: 15. CDR1 and CDR2 (germline): LGHDT, YNNKEL (reference sequence). CDR3 sequence: CASSETRGGPAHNEQFF. For the CDR3, the DNA is TGTGCCAGCAGCGAAACCCGGGGAGGGCCAGCCCACAATGAGCAGTTCTTC.

This chain links TRBV11-2 with TRBJ1-1; D perhaps matches TRBD1 (6 bases). Trimming took 0 bases from V and 6 from J, leaving 14 bases between them. The CDR3 is 15 residues long. In germline, CDR1 is SGHAT, CDR2 FQNNGV. CDR3 DNA: TGTGCCAGCAGCTTAGATCATGGGGGCTCGGCTGAAGCTTTCTTT. The encoded protein is CASSLDHGGSAEAFF.

The V and J genes are TRBV7-9 and TRBJ2-2; no clear D gene. From germline, CDR1 is SEHNR and CDR2 FQNEAQ (reference sequence). V lost 2 bases to trimming and J lost 5 bases, with 12 bases between them. This CDR3 is 15 amino acids long. The CDR3 nucleotides read TGTGCCAGCAGCTTAAGGTCCCCCACTACCGGGGAGCTGTTTTTT. This gives the protein CASSLRSPTTGELFF.

This clone has just one count. J is TRBJ2-6 and V is TRBV18; unclear D gene. Trimming removed 2 bases from V and 2 bases from J, with 13 bases in between. This CDR3 region has 17 residues. The germline gives CDR1 KGHSH, CDR2 LQKENI. DNA for the CDR3: TGTGCCAGCTCACCATCGTTCCTTGGGACTGGGGCCAACGTCCTGACTTTC. Translating it yields CASSPSFLGTGANVLTF. The variable domain in full, with the rest retrieved from reference TRBV18 and TRBJ2-6, is NAGVMQNPRHLVRRRGQEARLRCSPMKGHSHVYWYRQLPEEGLKFMVYLQKENIIDESGMPKERFSAEFPKEGPSILRIQQVVRGDSAAYFCASSPSFLGTGANVLTFGAGSRLTVL.

The rearrangement joins TRBV9 to TRBJ2-5; 14 nucleotides align to TRBD2. CDR1 SGDLS and CDR2 YYNGEE come from the germline V gene. The CDR3 is 16 residues long. V lost 4 bases to trimming and J lost 2 bases; unmatched junction nucleotides: 4. The CDR3: CASSPRLAGGQETQYF. CDR3 in DNA: TGTGCCAGCAGCCCTCGACTAGCGGGGGGGCAAGAGACCCAGTACTTC.

This chain uses TRBV10-3 with TRBJ1-1; tentative D call: TRBD1 (5 bases). CDR1 is ENHRY, CDR2 SYGVKD, per germline. The length of the CDR3 is 15 residues. With 3 bases removed from V and 4 bases from J, the gap between germline ends came to 15 bases. The CDR3 coding sequence is TGTGCCATCAGTGAACGGGGCCCTTTGGGCACTGAAGCTTTCTTT. It specifies CAISERGPLGTEAFF.

DNA for the CDR3: TGTGCCAGCAGATGGCCTGAGCCCTATAATTCACCCCTCCACTTT. Protein sequence: CASRWPEPYNSPLHF. The chain links TRBV6-5 to TRBJ1-6, with D unclear. The V gene lost 6 bases and the J gene lost 2 bases, with 11 bases spanning the gap. From germline, CDR1 is MNHEY and CDR2 SVGAGI. CDR3 length: 15 residues.

V usage is TRBV18 and J usage is TRBJ1-4; D not certain. The CDR3 length is 12 residues. Trimming removed 1 base at V and 5 bases at J, with 2 bases between. CDR1 is KGHSH, CDR2 LQKENI, per germline. CDR3 coding DNA: TGTGCCAGCTCACCACAAAATGAAAAACTGTTTTTT. Translating it yields CASSPQNEKLFF.

This chain connects TRBV24-1 to TRBJ2-1; TRBD2 matches at 14 bases. The length of the CDR3 is 16 residues. CDR1 and CDR2 from the germline V gene are KGHDR and SFDVKD. Trimming removed 4 bases from V and 5 bases from J; junction bases left unmatched: 3. CDR3 coding DNA: TGTGCCACCAGTGAAGCGGGACTAGCGGGAGACAATGAGCAGTTCTTC. This encodes CATSEAGLAGDNEQFF.

This rearrangement joins TRBV21-1 to TRBJ1-2; the table assigns TRBD1, which was not confirmed against the DNA. TRBV21-1 represents a pseudogene. This CDR3 comprises 19 residues. CDR3 in amino acids: CASSRPRGQGKMRNYGYTF. CDR3 sequence (DNA): TGTGCCAGCAGCAGACCCCGGGGACAGGGGAAAATGCGCAACTATGGCTACACCTTC.

About this clone itself: A much larger clone is a single base away; this may be a read error. This chain links TRBV5-1 with TRBJ1-6, with D perhaps TRBD1 (5 bases). The germline CDR1 and CDR2 sequences are SGHRS and YFSETQ. The CDR3 totals 13 residues. The DNA for the CDR3 is TGCGCCAGCAGCCCCTTGACAGATTCACCCTTCCACTTT. Its translation is CASSPLTDSPFHF.

The rearrangement links TRBV28 to TRBJ2-1; the match to TRBD2 covers 7 bases. The germline gives CDR1 MDHEN, CDR2 SYDVKM. This CDR3 is 24 amino acids long. Trimming at V came to 4 bases and at J to 7 bases, leaving 37 bases not matched to a gene. The CDR3 spells CASSSSRWREAGIQSSTTRNEQFF. The DNA of the CDR3 is TGTGCCAGCAGTTCCTCCAGGTGGAGAGAAGCGGGGATCCAATCTTCCACGACCCGGAATGAGCAGTTCTTC.

In DNA form, the CDR3 reads TGTGCCAGCAGCCCCCCCCCACCAACTAATGAAAAACTGTTTTTT. Amino acids: CASSPPPPTNEKLFF. V usage is TRBV5-6 and J usage is TRBJ1-4; D remains unclear. CDR1 is SGHDT, CDR2 YYEEEE, per germline. V was clipped by 4 bases and J by 0 bases, with 10 bases between them. This CDR3 region has 15 residues.

The chain recombines TRBV5-1 with TRBJ2-7; a possible D gene is TRBD1 (6 bases). Trimming shortened V by 5 bases and J by 5 bases, and 14 bases separated the two germline ends. The CDR3 length is 13 residues. Germline V gene lookup returns CDR1 SGHRS and CDR2 YFSETQ. CDR3 DNA sequence: TGCGCCAGCAGTCTTACAGGGTTGCACGAGCAGTACTTC. It is translated as CASSLTGLHEQYF.

CDR3 nucleotide sequence: TGTGCCTGGAGCCCCCGGGACAGGCATCAGCCCCAGCATTTT. Amino acids: CAWSPRDRHQPQHF. This chain connects TRBV30 to TRBJ1-5; 8 bases agree with TRBD1. This CDR3 region has 14 residues. V lost 3 bases to trimming and J lost 5 bases; unmatched junction nucleotides: 6. Looked up from germline, CDR1 is GTSNPN and CDR2 is SVGIG (reference sequence).

This rearrangement joins TRBV6-5 to TRBJ2-4, with D perhaps matching TRBD1 or TRBD2 (5 bases each). V shed 2 bases and J shed 14 bases, with 13 bases lying between them. This CDR3 has 12 residues. Germline V gene lookup returns CDR1 MNHEY and CDR2 SVGAGI. CDR3 DNA: TGTGCCAGCAGTTACGGGGGAACAGAGAAGTACTTC. As protein: CASSYGGTEKYF.

This chain links TRBV15 with TRBJ2-5; D is possibly TRBD1 (6 bases). Germline V gene sequence: CDR1 LNHNV, CDR2 YYDKDF (reference sequence). Trimming stripped 0 bases from V and 2 bases from J, with 10 bases between. CDR3 size: 15 residues. CDR3 residues: CATSRELDRQETQYF. DNA for the CDR3: TGTGCCACCAGCAGAGAACTCGACAGGCAAGAGACCCAGTACTTC.